These 16 T cell receptor beta chains share one sample of origin, sequenced in a study of blood T cell repertoires in COVID-19. TCRdb keeps only in-frame clones here, not all; method: immunoSEQ multiplex PCR. The data show more than 300,000 clones, 75% to 90% seen once. Sequenced material: PBMCs or T cells enriched from blood (not recorded which). The receptor source for this set is a woman between 50 and 59 years old who had recovered from COVID-19.

The chain recombines TRBV5-1 with TRBJ2-5; a weak D match, TRBD2 (5 bases). V lost 4 bases and J 0 bases, leaving 19 bases between the germline ends. Germline lookup yields CDR1 SGHRS and CDR2 YFSETQ. CDR3 length: 17 amino acids. The CDR3 sequence is CASSPDSYRPNQETQYF. Here the CDR3 DNA reads TGCGCCAGCAGCCCGGACTCGTACCGCCCAAACCAAGAGACCCAGTACTTC.

This chain connects TRBV18 to TRBJ1-5, with D tentatively TRBD1 (5 bases). Germline V CDR1 and CDR2: KGHSH, LQKENI. The CDR3 is 16 residues long. The V gene lost 6 bases and the J gene lost 6 bases, with 21 bases spanning the gap. Written as DNA, the CDR3 is TGTGCCAGCTCCAGTGGGGCCGGACCCGGTGGTCAGCCCCAGCATTTT. Protein: CASSSGAGPGGQPQHF. The variable domain in full, completed from reference TRBV18 and TRBJ1-5, reads NAGVMQNPRHLVRRRGQEARLRCSPMKGHSHVYWYRQLPEEGLKFMVYLQKENIIDESGMPKERFSAEFPKEGPSILRIQQVVRGDSAAYFCASSSGAGPGGQPQHFGDGTRLSIL.

This chain connects TRBV4-1 to TRBJ1-2; 8 bases agree with TRBD1. The junction had 3 bases not matched to a gene; V was cut back by 0 bases and J by 6 bases. CDR1 and CDR2 from the germline V gene are MGHRA and YSYEKL. CDR3 length equals 14 residues. The CDR3: CASSQDVTGDGYTF. The CDR3 DNA reads TGCGCCAGCAGCCAAGATGTGACAGGGGATGGCTACACCTTC.

The V gene is TRBV19, the J gene TRBJ2-5; 12 bases agree with TRBD2. CDR1 LNHDA and CDR2 SQIVND come from the germline V gene (reference sequence). This CDR3 region has 15 residues. With V trimmed by 5 bases and J by 2 bases, 3 bases remained unmatched. In nucleotides, the CDR3 is TGTGCCAGTAGTGAACTAGCGGGGGGACAAGAGACCCAGTACTTC. It is translated as CASSELAGGQETQYF.

J is TRBJ2-7 and V is TRBV13, with a possible D match to TRBD1 (5 bases). The CDR3 spans 15 residues. Germline lookup yields CDR1 PRHDT and CDR2 FYEKMQ (reference sequence). V gave up 4 bases and J gave up 4 bases, with 17 bases separating them. The CDR3 sequence is CASSSRAQGTYEQYF. The CDR3 coding sequence is TGTGCCAGCAGCTCCAGGGCTCAGGGTACGTACGAGCAGTACTTC.

The chain couples TRBV29-1 to TRBJ1-1, with D uncertain. Germline-derived CDR1 and CDR2 are SQVTM and ANQGSEA. V shed 6 bases and J shed 3 bases, with 11 bases lying between them. The CDR3 loop spans 12 amino acids. Here the CDR3 reads CSVLGGDTEAFF. CDR3 sequence (DNA): TGCAGCGTCCTCGGCGGGGACACTGAAGCTTTCTTT.

This clone has just one count. The chain has TRBV27 and TRBJ1-2; D gene ambiguous. This CDR3 is built from 13 residues. V was clipped by 4 bases and J by 6 bases, with 12 bases between them. Germline V CDR1 and CDR2: MNHEY, SMNVEV (reference sequence). The CDR3: CASSSPGSNGYTF. Written as DNA, the CDR3 is TGTGCCAGCAGTTCACCGGGATCAAATGGCTACACCTTC.

CDR3 DNA sequence: TGCAGCGTTGAACGTCGGAGCTCCTACAATGAGCAGTTCTTC. Encoded protein: CSVERRSSYNEQFF. The chain is built from TRBV29-1 and TRBJ2-1; unclear D gene. There are 14 residues in the CDR3. CDR1 is SQVTM, CDR2 ANQGSEA, per germline. The V and J ends lost 2 bases and 0 bases respectively, with 8 bases between them.

The chain is built from TRBV29-1 and TRBJ2-6, with D possibly matching TRBD2 (5 bases). Trimming took off 7 bases at V and 0 bases at J, with 10 bases between the two ends. The CDR3 contains 14 residues. CDR1 is SQVTM and CDR2 is ANQGSEA in the germline V gene. The chain's CDR3 is CSAREGSGANVLTF. The CDR3, as DNA: TGCAGCGCCCGAGAGGGCTCTGGGGCCAACGTCCTGACTTTC.

The V call is TRBV13, the J call TRBJ2-5; 7 bases are a match to TRBD1. Germline lookup yields CDR1 PRHDT and CDR2 FYEKMQ (reference sequence). The CDR3 is 15 amino acids. Unmatched junction bases numbered 7, after V lost 5 bases and J lost 1 base. The CDR3 is CASSPKGGLQETQYF. The CDR3 DNA is TGTGCCAGCAGCCCAAAAGGGGGCCTCCAAGAGACCCAGTACTTC. Using reference TRBV13 and TRBJ2-5 for the parts outside the CDR3, the full variable domain is AAGVIQSPRHLIKEKRETATLKCYPIPRHDTVYWYQQGPGQDPQFLISFYEKMQSDKGSIPDRFSAQQFSDYHSELNMSSLELGDSALYFCASSPKGGLQETQYFGPGTRLLVL.

The chain recombines TRBV6-5 with TRBJ1-6; D might be TRBD1 (6 bases). CDR1 and CDR2 (germline): MNHEY, SVGAGI. The CDR3 spans 14 residues. V was trimmed by 0 bases and J by 6 bases, leaving 6 bases between them. CDR3 in DNA: TGTGCCAGCAGTTACTCGGGGGCTAATTCACCCCTCCACTTT. Protein: CASSYSGANSPLHF.

As to this clone: The same CDR3 can be traced to other DNA sequences in this sample. This CDR3 is CASSPGQGNSPLHF. In DNA form, the CDR3 reads TGTGCCAGCTCACCGGGACAGGGAAATTCACCCCTCCACTTT. This chain links TRBV18 with TRBJ1-6, with TRBD1 identical over 9 bases. Trimming removed 3 bases from V and 7 bases from J; junction bases left unmatched: 1. The CDR3 is made up of 14 amino acids. CDR1 KGHSH and CDR2 LQKENI come from the germline V gene.

The chain employs TRBV2 and TRBJ2-2; TRBD1 aligns across 9 bases. Germline V CDR1 and CDR2: SNHLY, FYNNEI. The trim removed 7 bases at V and 7 bases at J, leaving 10 bases unmatched. CDR3 length: 15 amino acids. The CDR3: CASTRLQGAVGELFF. CDR3 DNA sequence: TGTGCCAGCACCCGACTACAGGGGGCTGTCGGGGAGCTGTTTTTT.

CDR3 sequence (DNA): TGTGCCAGCAGCTTATCTCAGGGTGGCGCCTACGAGCAGTACTTC. As protein: CASSLSQGGAYEQYF. The V and J genes are TRBV7-9 and TRBJ2-7, with D perhaps matching TRBD1 (5 bases). Germline-derived CDR1 and CDR2 are SEHNR and FQNEAQ (reference sequence). Trimming pared 2 bases from V and 2 bases from J, leaving 13 bases between. The CDR3 totals 15 residues.

This clone was picked up one time. This sequence joins TRBV10-3 and TRBJ1-3; perhaps TRBD1 as D (6 bases). CDR3 length: 16 amino acids. Germline V gene data show CDR1 as ENHRY and CDR2 as SYGVKD. Trimming took 3 bases from V and 0 from J, leaving 12 bases between them. CDR3 in DNA: TGTGCCATCAGTGACGGCAGGGGCCCCTCTGGAAACACCATATATTTT. Protein: CAISDGRGPSGNTIYF.

The chain carries TRBV30 and TRBJ1-1; 8 bases are shared with TRBD1. V lost 2 bases, J lost 11 bases, and 7 bases stayed unmatched. This CDR3 is built from 12 residues. Germline V gene lookup returns CDR1 GTSNPN and CDR2 SVGIG (reference sequence). CDR3 region: CAWSRTGPWAFF. CDR3 DNA: TGTGCCTGGAGTAGGACAGGGCCTTGGGCTTTCTTT.